This T cell receptor beta chain comes out of a study of OX40 agonist ivuxolimab in advanced cancers. Study-level findings and limits: Partial responders at 0.1-3.0 mg/kg showed near-lowest clonal expansion.

Only in-frame clones appear in the TCRdb table, and some are missing; sequencing was by immunoSEQ multiplex PCR. The sample includes around 60,000 clones, about 88% of them seen just once. Germline V CDR1 and CDR2: MNHNY, SVGAGI (reference sequence). Trimming took 2 bases from V and 1 from J, leaving 1 base between them. The length of the CDR3 is 12 residues. Points on this clone: The antigen is undetermined.

J is TRBJ2-3 and V is TRBV6-6; D gene unclear. The TCR comes from an adult with an advanced solid tumor such as melanoma, head and neck, liver or kidney cancer. The sequences come from CD4+ or CD8+ T cells sorted from blood, collected in a trial of the OX40 agonist ivuxolimab. As DNA, the CDR3 is TGTGCCAGCAGTTACGGCACAGATACGCAGTATTTT. Its translation is CASSYGTDTQYF.